A single T cell receptor beta chain is shown here with its context. This clonotype was observed a handful of times. The target of this receptor is not known. It has no much larger one-base neighbor in the sample; base qualities were not kept. This entry comes from a study of patients and donors after allogeneic stem cell transplantation (dated by TCRdb to about 2020). Libraries were prepared through RT-PCR. Data came from a NextSeq 550. TCRdb trimmed the raw reads at Q25, called clones with MiXCR and kept productive beta chains. Entries are consolidated by CDR3 protein sequence, retaining the most common genes and DNA. This sample gives about 960,000 distinct CDR3 sequences in total; roughly 18% of them show up just once. The top ten clonotypes cover 5% to 6.5% of the sample. Trimming costs V 1 base and J 4 bases, and their ends lie 10 bases apart. The germline V gene specifies SGHVS as CDR1 and FQNEAQ as CDR2. The CDR3 spans 14 residues, from the cysteine through the phenylalanine. Left in the record is the CDR3 DNA by itself, 42 bases read in frame from the first base.

The sequenced material came from blood, either unsorted or a sorted T cell fraction (not recorded which). The receptor was derived from a human donor who was either an allogeneic HSCT recipient or a stem cell or donor lymphocyte infusion donor (not recorded which). It is not recorded whose cells these are; they may come from a transplant donor. The chain links TRBV7-8 with TRBJ1-2, with the D gene not confidently named. The CDR3 is CASSLVQNGYGYTF. The sequenced DNA is TGTGCCAGCAGCTTAGTACAAAATGGCTATGGCTACACCTTC.